The TCR beta chain described here comes from a study of blood T cells in healthy people across ages. Sample-barcoded 5' priming and a J-beta primer mix drove a second PCR of about 7 to 11 cycles. TCRdb redid the calling of the 5' RACE reads with MiXCR, one entry per CDR3 protein. The sample consists of roughly 500,000 distinct CDR3 sequences, less than 25% of them appearing once. The CDR3 covers 14 residues. Losses at the gene ends were 5 bases for V and 2 bases for J; bases not matched to a gene: 4. Germline V CDR1 and CDR2: SNHLY, FYNNEI. Each sample yielded at least 6 million isolated PBMCs. The same sample was also used in a study of T cells of mothers and their children.

V and J are TRBV2 and TRBJ1-2; 8 nucleotides agree with TRBD1. The TCR sequence derives from a boy aged 5-17 years in good health. Sequenced input: blood. CDR3 region: CASSSDRVNYGYTF. In nucleotides, the CDR3 is TGTGCCAGCAGTTCGGACAGGGTCAACTATGGCTACACCTTC.